The entry below gives a single T cell receptor (beta chain) sequence along with its context. Its binding antigen is unknown. No clone much larger than this one lies a single base away; base qualities are absent. The germline V gene (reference sequence) supplies CDR1 SGHNT and CDR2 YYREEE. The junction carries 16 bases between V and J, which are trimmed by 4 bases and 5 bases respectively. From its cysteine to its phenylalanine, the CDR3 spans 15 amino acids. The retained sequence is limited to the CDR3, 45 bases, with the frame set at the first base. Using the deep immunoSEQ assay, multiplex PCR amplified TCR CDR3 regions from genomic DNA. Genomic DNA extracted from each cell subset was distributed evenly over all wells of several immunoSEQ 96-well plates, and each plate served as one replicate. Each replicate PCR for sorted subsets received around 200 ng genomic DNA, equal to roughly 30,000 T cell genomes. Purified libraries were quantified with a Qubit 3.0 fluorometer, sized on a Bioanalyzer 2100, and re-quantified with the KAPA Library Quantification kit. Each immunoSEQ 96-well plate was sequenced on its own single-read 150-cycle Illumina NextSeq 550 flow cell. Per the authors' processing: The immunoSEQ output contained only junctional sequences without quality scores, so filtering could not match that applied to full-length reads. Sequences were annotated with PyIR, a Python wrapper for IgBLAST v1.9, and V/J genes and CDR3 were assigned using IMGT germline references. Reads with weak V/J assignments (E-value above 1e-6), missing CDR3, stop codons, out-of-frame junctions, or ambiguous translated residues were removed. V3J clonotypes were defined as sequences sharing the same inferred V gene, J gene, and CDR3 amino acid sequence. Percentage overlap between repertoires was calculated by dividing the number of shared unique clonotypes by the size of the smaller repertoire. Repertoire richness was assessed with RTK rarefaction, the Chao1 estimator, and Recon v2.1 estimates of unobserved clonotypes. Generation probabilities were computed with OLGA for all TCRbeta clonotypes obtained by the gDNA method from four donors. Held by TCRdb, this immuneACCESS table contains in-frame sequences only and omits some clones. Under half of the omission traces to an unresolved V gene where checked; the cause of the rest is unknown. That table furnishes V, J and clone size, whereas the DNA furnished D and trimming. Recorded for this sample are over 750,000 clones; roughly 96% of them occurred a single time. The ten largest clonotypes hold about 0.21% of the sample.

CD8 naive samples were obtained by positive selection for CCR7 among CD45RO-negative cells, yielding a CD45RA+CCR7+ population from which TemRA cells were excluded. Healthy HIV-negative adults with no recently reported acute infections or vaccinations were included as donors. Only Caucasian adults living in Nashville, Tennessee, USA were represented among the donors. After blood collection by leukapheresis, PBMCs were isolated using Ficoll-Histopaque density gradient centrifugation and then cryopreserved in the vapor phase of liquid nitrogen. Purity and quantity of every magnetically sorted T cell population were checked by analytical flow cytometry. Genomic DNA was isolated from each sorted fraction and quantified by UV absorbance on a Nanodrop 2000c. This sample was included in a study of shared clonotypes between healthy human individuals (dated by TCRdb to between 2020 and 2021). Broadly, across the study: A few men and a couple of women, aged 18 to 49 years, made up the cohort. Per donor, three plates each were used for CD4 naive and CD4 memory, two for CD8 naive, and one for CD8 memory. To estimate repertoire size and how much clonotypes are shared between individuals, the study performed deep sequencing of blood TCR repertoires from 4 to 6 healthy adults. Different laboratories and diverse techniques were used to prepare libraries and sequence TCR repertoires, to increase sequencing depth and limit assay-specific biases. Between about 0.8 and 9 billion PBMCs per donor were obtained by leukapheresis.

General study outcomes and caveats: Naive subsets generally had larger estimated clonotype richness than memory subsets did. Incomplete sequencing was indicated by rarefaction of sorted-subset datasets, despite the large sequencing depth. Because the study included a small number of donors, the genetic and exposure-history diversity represented was limited. Only blood was sampled, and tissue TCR repertoires likely differ from those in blood. Sharing across several donors was observed for about 4.8% of naive CD4, 3% to 3.5% of naive CD8, about 2.3% of memory CD4, and about 0.38% of memory CD8 clonotypes. Based on pairwise subsampling, the degree of clonotype sharing among donors was expected to be affected by sequencing depth. Compared with non-shared clonotypes, clonotypes shared by all four sorted-subset donors had higher generation probabilities.

The specimen sequenced was naive CD8+ T cells sorted from blood. The cell subset or site label on this specimen signifies: CD45RA+CCR7+. Recombination linked TRBV5-4 to TRBJ2-1; a weak D assignment points to TRBD1 (6 bases agree). The clonotype originates from a man aged 25-45 years in good health. CDR3 loop: CASSPRGGYNNEQFF. The DNA is TGTGCCAGCAGCCCCCGAGGGGGATACAACAATGAGCAGTTCTTC.